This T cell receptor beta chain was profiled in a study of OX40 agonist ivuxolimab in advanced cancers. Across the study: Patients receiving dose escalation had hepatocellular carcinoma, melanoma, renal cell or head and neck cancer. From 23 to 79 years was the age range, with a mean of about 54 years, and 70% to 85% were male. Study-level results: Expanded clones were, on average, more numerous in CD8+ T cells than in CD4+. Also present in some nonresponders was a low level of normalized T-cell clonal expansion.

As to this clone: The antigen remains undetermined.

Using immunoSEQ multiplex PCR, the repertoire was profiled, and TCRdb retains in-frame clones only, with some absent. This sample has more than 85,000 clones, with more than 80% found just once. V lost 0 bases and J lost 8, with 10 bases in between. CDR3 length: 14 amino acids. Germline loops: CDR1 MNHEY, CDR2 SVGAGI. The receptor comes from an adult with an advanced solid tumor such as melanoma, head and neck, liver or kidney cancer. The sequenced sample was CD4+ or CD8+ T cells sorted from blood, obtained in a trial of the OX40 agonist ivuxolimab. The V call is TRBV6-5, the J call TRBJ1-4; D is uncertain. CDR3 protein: CASSYSRVGEKLFF. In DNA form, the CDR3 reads TGTGCCAGCAGTTACTCGAGGGTTGGCGAAAAACTGTTTTTT.